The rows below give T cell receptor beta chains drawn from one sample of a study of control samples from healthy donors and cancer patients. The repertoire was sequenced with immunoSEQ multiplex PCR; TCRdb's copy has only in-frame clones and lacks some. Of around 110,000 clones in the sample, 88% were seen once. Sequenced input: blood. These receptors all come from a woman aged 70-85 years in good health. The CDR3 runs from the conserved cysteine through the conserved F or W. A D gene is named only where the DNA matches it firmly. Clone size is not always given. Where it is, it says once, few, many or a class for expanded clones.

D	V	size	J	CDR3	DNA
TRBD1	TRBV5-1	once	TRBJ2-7	CASSSGTGLLAYEQYF	TGCGCCAGCAGCTCTGGGACAGGCCTCTTGGCGTACGAGCAGTACTTC
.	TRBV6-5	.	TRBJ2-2	CASSYLRGRDTGELFF	TGTGCCAGCAGTTACCTCCGGGGTAGGGACACCGGGGAGCTGTTTTTT
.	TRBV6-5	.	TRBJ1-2	CASSSGYGYTF	TGTGCCAGCAGTTCGGGCTATGGCTACACCTTC
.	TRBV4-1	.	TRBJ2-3	CASSRYTNTDTQYF	TGCGCCAGCAGCCGATACACCAACACAGATACGCAGTATTTT
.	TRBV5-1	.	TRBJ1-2	CASSLDPGANYGYTF	TGCGCCAGCAGCTTGGATCCGGGAGCTAACTATGGCTACACCTTC
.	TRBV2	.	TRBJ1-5	CASSEGQPNQPQHF	TGTGCCAGCAGCGAGGGGCAGCCGAATCAGCCCCAGCATTTT
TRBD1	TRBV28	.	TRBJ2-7	CASSFIEGTGELYEQYF	TGTGCCAGCAGTTTCATAGAGGGGACAGGGGAGCTCTACGAGCAGTACTTC
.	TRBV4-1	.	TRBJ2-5	CASTAKWGGRGEEAQYF	TGCGCCAGCACCGCTAAGTGGGGGGGCCGCGGCGAAGAGGCCCAGTACTTC
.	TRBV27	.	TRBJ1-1	CASSSGTTARTEAFF	TGTGCCAGCAGTTCCGGGACAACCGCTAGAACTGAAGCTTTCTTT
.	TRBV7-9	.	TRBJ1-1	CASSLRDVNTEAFF	TGTGCCAGCAGCTTGAGGGATGTGAACACTGAAGCTTTCTTT
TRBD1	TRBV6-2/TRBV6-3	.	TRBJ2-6	CASSSGGAGANVLTF	TGTGCCAGCAGTTCAGGGGGCGCTGGGGCCAACGTCCTGACTTTC
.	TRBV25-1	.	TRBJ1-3	CASSDLGRQTGNTIYF	TGTGCCAGCAGTGATTTAGGCCGCCAGACTGGAAACACCATATATTTT
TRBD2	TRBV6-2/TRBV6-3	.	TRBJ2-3	CASSYRGGAADTQYF	TGTGCCAGCAGTTACCGCGGGGGGGCGGCAGATACGCAGTATTTT
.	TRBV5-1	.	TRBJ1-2	CASSLAGGPAQSYGYTF	TGCGCCAGCAGCTTGGCCGGGGGACCGGCTCAGAGCTATGGCTACACCTTC
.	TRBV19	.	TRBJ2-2	CASSILRGGTGELFF	TGTGCCAGTAGTATCTTGCGGGGCGGCACCGGGGAGCTGTTTTTT
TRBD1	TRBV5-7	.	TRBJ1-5	CASSLVWTGDQPQHF	TGTGCCAGCAGCTTGGTTTGGACAGGGGATCAGCCCCAGCATTTT
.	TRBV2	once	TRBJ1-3	CASSGGGISGNTIYF	TGTGCCAGCAGTGGGGGCGGGATCTCTGGAAACACCATATATTTT
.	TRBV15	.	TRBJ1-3	CATSSSQGMIGNTIYF	TGTGCCACCAGCAGCTCACAGGGTATGATTGGAAACACCATATATTTT
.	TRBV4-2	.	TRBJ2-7	CASSQVPENADEQYF	TGTGCCAGCAGCCAAGTGCCGGAAAACGCCGACGAGCAGTACTTC
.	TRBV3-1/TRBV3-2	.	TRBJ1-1	CASSQEEGFGTNTEAFF	TGTGCCAGCAGCCAAGAGGAAGGTTTTGGTACCAACACTGAAGCTTTCTTT
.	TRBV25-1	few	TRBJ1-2	CASSASRTYGYTF	TGTGCCAGCAGTGCCTCCCGGACTTATGGCTACACCTTC
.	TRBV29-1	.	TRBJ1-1	CSVDWGWGTEAFF	TGCAGCGTTGATTGGGGGTGGGGGACTGAAGCTTTCTTT
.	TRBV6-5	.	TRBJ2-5	CASSYSGSPGETQYF	TGTGCCAGCAGTTACTCTGGCAGCCCTGGAGAGACCCAGTACTTC
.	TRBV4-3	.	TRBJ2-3	CASSRELGLRTDTQYF	TGCGCCAGCAGCCGGGAGCTTGGCTTACGCACAGATACGCAGTATTTT
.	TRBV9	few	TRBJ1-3	CASRGPGNTIYF	TGTGCCAGCAGGGGTCCCGGAAACACCATATATTTT
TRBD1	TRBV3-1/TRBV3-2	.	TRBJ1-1	CASSQTGGNTEAFF	TGTGCCAGCAGCCAAACAGGGGGCAACACTGAAGCTTTCTTT
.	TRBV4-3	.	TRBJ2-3	CASSQASTDTQYF	TGCGCCAGCAGCCAGGCTAGCACAGATACGCAGTATTTT
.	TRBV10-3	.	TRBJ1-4	CAISAQVGEGDEKLFF	TGTGCCATCAGTGCCCAGGTGGGGGAAGGAGATGAAAAACTGTTTTTT
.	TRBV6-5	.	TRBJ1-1	CASSTKGGTEAFF	TGTGCCAGCAGTACCAAGGGCGGCACTGAAGCTTTCTTT
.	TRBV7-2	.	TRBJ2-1	CASSLVGRGNYNEQFF	TGTGCCAGCAGCTTAGTCGGGCGGGGCAACTACAATGAGCAGTTCTTC
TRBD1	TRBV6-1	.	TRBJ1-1	CASSEAGTGAKEAFF	TGTGCCAGCAGTGAAGCGGGGACAGGGGCTAAGGAAGCTTTCTTT